This entry describes one T cell receptor (beta chain). Profiled with immunoSEQ multiplex PCR; TCRdb holds only in-frame clones, not every one. The sample lists approximately 220,000 clones; 87% were seen once. This CDR3 contains 15 residues. The V and J ends lost 2 bases and 1 base, in that order; junction bases with no gene match: 4. CDR1 GTSNPN and CDR2 SVGIG come from the germline V gene (reference sequence). This sample was included in a study of blood T cell repertoires in COVID-19. On the study more broadly: Samples representing acute and convalescent COVID-19 were sourced from the United States, Italy and Spain. From T cells, B-cell-depleted T cells, or PBMCs came the material, which was cDNA or gDNA.

This sequence joins TRBV30 and TRBJ1-5, with 8 bases lining up with TRBD1. The TCR comes from a man between 60 and 75 years old who had recovered from COVID-19. Sequenced: peripheral blood. Here the CDR3 reads CAWSPDRGSNQPQHF. CDR3 DNA: TGTGCCTGGAGTCCCGACAGGGGAAGCAATCAGCCCCAGCATTTT.